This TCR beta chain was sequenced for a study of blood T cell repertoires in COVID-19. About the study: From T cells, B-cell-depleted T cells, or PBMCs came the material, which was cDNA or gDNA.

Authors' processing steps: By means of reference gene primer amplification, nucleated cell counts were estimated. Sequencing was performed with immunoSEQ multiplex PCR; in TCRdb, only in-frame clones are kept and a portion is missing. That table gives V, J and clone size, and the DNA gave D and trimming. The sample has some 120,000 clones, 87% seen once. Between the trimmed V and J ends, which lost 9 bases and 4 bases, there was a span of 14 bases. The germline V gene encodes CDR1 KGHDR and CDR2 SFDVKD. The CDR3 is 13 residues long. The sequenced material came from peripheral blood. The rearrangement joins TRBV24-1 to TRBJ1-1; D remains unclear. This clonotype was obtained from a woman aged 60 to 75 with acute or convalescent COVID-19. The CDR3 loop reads CATRPRGGTEAFF. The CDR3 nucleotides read TGTGCCACCCGTCCGCGGGGAGGCACTGAAGCTTTCTTT.